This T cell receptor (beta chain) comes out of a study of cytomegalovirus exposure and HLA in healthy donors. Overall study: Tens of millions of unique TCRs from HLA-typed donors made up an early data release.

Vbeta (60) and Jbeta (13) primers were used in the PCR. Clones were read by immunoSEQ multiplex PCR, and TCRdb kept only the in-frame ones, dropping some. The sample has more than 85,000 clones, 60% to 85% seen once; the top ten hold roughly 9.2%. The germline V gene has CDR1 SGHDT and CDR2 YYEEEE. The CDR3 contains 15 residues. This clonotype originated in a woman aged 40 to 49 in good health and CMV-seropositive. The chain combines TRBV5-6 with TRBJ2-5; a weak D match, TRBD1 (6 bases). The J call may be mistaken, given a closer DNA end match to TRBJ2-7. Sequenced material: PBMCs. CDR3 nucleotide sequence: TGTGCCAGCAGCATTCGTCCCGCAGGGGACTACGAGCAGTACTTC. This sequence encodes CASSIRPAGDYEQYF.